This TCR beta chain is drawn from a study of blood T cell repertoires in COVID-19. Per the germline V gene, CDR1 is MNHNY and CDR2 is SVGAGI (reference sequence). The CDR3 sequence is 13 residues long. Clones were sequenced by immunoSEQ multiplex PCR, and TCRdb holds only the in-frame ones, with some missing. The sample has around 200,000 clones; around 87% are singletons. Of note for this clone: An end of the junction differs from the germline gene, which may be a read error.

The V and J genes are TRBV6-6 and TRBJ1-1; D not resolved. The source material was peripheral blood. This clonotype was obtained from a man aged 40-55 years with active or convalescent COVID-19. CDR3 sequence reads: CASSYLSLEPPYF. DNA of the CDR3: TGTGCCAGCAGTTACCTGAGTTTGGAGCCGCCCTACTTT.